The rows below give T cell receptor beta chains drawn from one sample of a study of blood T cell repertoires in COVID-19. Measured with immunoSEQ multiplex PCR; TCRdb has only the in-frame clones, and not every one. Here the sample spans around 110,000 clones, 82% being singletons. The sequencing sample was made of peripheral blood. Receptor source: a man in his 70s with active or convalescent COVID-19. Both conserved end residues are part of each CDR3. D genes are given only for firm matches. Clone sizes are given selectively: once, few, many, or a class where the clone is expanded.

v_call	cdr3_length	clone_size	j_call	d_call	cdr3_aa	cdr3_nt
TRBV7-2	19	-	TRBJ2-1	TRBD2	CASSLASLAGPSSYNEQFF	TGTGCCAGCAGCTTAGCGTCTCTAGCGGGTCCAAGCTCCTACAATGAGCAGTTCTTC
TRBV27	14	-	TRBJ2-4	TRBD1	CASSLLGTENIQYF	TGTGCCAGCAGTTTATTAGGGACAGAAAACATTCAGTACTTC
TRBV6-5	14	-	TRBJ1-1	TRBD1	CASSGNRGNTEAFF	TGTGCCAGCAGCGGTAACAGGGGGAACACTGAAGCTTTCTTT
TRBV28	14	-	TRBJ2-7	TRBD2	CASSELAASYEQYF	TGTGCCAGCAGTGAGCTAGCGGCCTCCTACGAGCAGTACTTC
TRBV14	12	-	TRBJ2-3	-	CASSQIRDTQYF	TGTGCCAGCAGCCAGATTCGGGATACGCAGTATTTT
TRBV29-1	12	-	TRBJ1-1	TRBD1	CSVSTGGTEAFF	TGCAGCGTTAGTACAGGGGGCACTGAAGCTTTCTTT
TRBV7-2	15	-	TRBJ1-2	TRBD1	CASSGGQGSYYGYTF	TGTGCCAGCAGCGGCGGACAGGGTTCCTACTATGGCTACACCTTC
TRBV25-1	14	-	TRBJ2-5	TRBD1	CASSRQGVGETQYF	TGTGCCAGCAGTAGACAGGGAGTTGGAGAGACCCAGTACTTC
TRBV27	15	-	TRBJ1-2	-	CASSITPDTINGYTF	TGTGCCAGCAGTATAACCCCGGACACCATAAATGGCTACACCTTC
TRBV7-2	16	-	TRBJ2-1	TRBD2	CASSYLAGGAYNEQFF	TGTGCCAGCAGCTACCTAGCGGGCGGTGCGTACAATGAGCAGTTCTTC
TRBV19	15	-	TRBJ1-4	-	CASSIDPATNEKLFF	TGTGCCAGTAGTATAGACCCAGCAACTAATGAAAAACTGTTTTTT
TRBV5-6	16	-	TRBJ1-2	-	CASSRRDLAPNYGYTF	TGTGCCAGCAGCCGCAGGGACTTGGCCCCTAACTATGGCTACACCTTC
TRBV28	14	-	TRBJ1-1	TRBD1	CASSLGDRWTEAFF	TGTGCCAGCAGTTTAGGGGACAGATGGACTGAAGCTTTCTTT
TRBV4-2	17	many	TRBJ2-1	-	CASSQSLDTLNYNEQFF	TGTGCCAGCAGCCAATCCTTAGATACCTTAAATTACAATGAGCAGTTCTTC
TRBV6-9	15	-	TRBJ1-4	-	CASSGVMWGGEKLFF	TGTGCCAGCAGCGGAGTTATGTGGGGGGGGGAAAAACTGTTTTTT
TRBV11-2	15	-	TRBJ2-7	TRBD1	CASSQAGTGLYEQYF	TGTGCCAGCAGCCAAGCCGGGACAGGCCTCTACGAGCAGTACTTC
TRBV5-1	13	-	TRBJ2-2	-	CASGTGGTGELFF	TGCGCCAGCGGCACAGGTGGCACCGGGGAGCTGTTTTTT
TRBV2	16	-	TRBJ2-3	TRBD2	CASRNLAGAITDTQYF	TGTGCCAGCAGAAACCTAGCGGGAGCGATCACAGATACGCAGTATTTT
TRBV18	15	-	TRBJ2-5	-	CASSPIERGTETQYF	TGTGCCAGCTCACCAATTGAAAGGGGGACGGAGACCCAGTACTTC
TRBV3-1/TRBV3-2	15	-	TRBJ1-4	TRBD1	CASSRGQWENEKLFF	TGTGCCAGCAGCCGGGGACAGTGGGAAAATGAAAAACTGTTTTTT
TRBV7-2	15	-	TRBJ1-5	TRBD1	CASASGTGARQPQHF	TGTGCCAGCGCATCCGGGACAGGGGCTCGGCAGCCCCAGCATTTT
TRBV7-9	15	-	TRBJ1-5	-	CASSLGSGGNQPQHF	TGTGCCAGCAGCTTAGGCAGCGGGGGCAATCAGCCCCAGCATTTT
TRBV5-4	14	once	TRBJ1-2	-	CASTTSTNNYGYTF	TGTGCCAGCACCACTTCGACAAATAACTATGGCTACACCTTC
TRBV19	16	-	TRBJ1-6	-	CASSIKGRWADSPLHF	TGTGCCAGTAGTATAAAAGGGAGGTGGGCTGATTCACCCCTCCACTTT
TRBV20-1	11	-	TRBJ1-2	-	CSCGGIDGYTF	TGCAGTTGCGGGGGGATTGATGGCTACACCTTC
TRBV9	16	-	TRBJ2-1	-	CASSGEQHSRNNEQFF	TGTGCCAGCAGCGGTGAACAGCACAGTCGCAACAATGAGCAGTTCTTC
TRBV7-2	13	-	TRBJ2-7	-	CASSFSASYEQYF	TGTGCCAGCAGCTTCAGCGCCTCCTACGAGCAGTACTTC
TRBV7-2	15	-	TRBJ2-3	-	CASSLWGQSPDTQYF	TGTGCCAGCAGCTTATGGGGGCAGAGTCCAGATACGCAGTATTTT
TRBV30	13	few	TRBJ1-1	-	CAWSLRRNTEAFF	TGTGCCTGGAGTCTGAGGAGGAACACTGAAGCTTTCTTT
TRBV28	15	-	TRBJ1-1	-	CASSLYGGREAEAFF	TGTGCCAGCAGTTTATACGGGGGGCGAGAGGCTGAAGCTTTCTTT
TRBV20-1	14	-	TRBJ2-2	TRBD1	CSASGTGVSGELFF	TGCAGTGCTAGTGGGACAGGGGTGAGCGGGGAGCTGTTTTTT
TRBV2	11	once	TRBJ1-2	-	CASSYRDGYTF	TGTGCCAGCAGTTACAGGGATGGCTACACCTTC
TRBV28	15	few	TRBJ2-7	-	CASSSVSGAFYEQYF	TGTGCCAGCAGTTCGGTTTCAGGGGCTTTTTACGAGCAGTACTTC
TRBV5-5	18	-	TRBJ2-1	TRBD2	CASSSGLAEGTSYNEQFF	TGTGCCAGCAGCTCGGGACTAGCGGAGGGGACTTCCTACAATGAGCAGTTCTTC
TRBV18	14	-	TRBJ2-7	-	CASSPPQGSAEQYF	TGTGCCAGCTCACCACCTCAGGGGTCCGCCGAGCAGTACTTC
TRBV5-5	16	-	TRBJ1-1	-	CASSLTSIGVDTEAFF	TGTGCCAGCAGCTTGACGTCCATCGGGGTAGACACTGAAGCTTTCTTT
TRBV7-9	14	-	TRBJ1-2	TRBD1	CASSPGDSNYGYTF	TGTGCCAGCAGCCCCGGGGACAGTAACTATGGCTACACCTTC
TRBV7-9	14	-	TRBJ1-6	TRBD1	CASIGQGYNSPLHF	TGTGCCAGCATCGGACAGGGGTATAATTCACCCCTCCACTTT
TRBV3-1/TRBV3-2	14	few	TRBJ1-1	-	CASSQAAGGHGAFF	TGTGCCAGCAGCCAGGCGGCCGGGGGGCATGGAGCTTTCTTT
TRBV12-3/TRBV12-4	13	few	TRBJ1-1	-	CASSLQGNTEAFF	TGTGCCAGCAGTCTACAGGGTAACACTGAAGCTTTCTTT
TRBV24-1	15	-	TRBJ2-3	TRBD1	CATSDPQGAGDTQYF	TGTGCCACCAGTGACCCGCAGGGGGCAGGAGATACGCAGTATTTT
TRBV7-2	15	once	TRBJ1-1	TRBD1	CASSPPTGMNTEAFF	TGTGCCAGCAGCCCGCCGACAGGGATGAACACTGAAGCTTTCTTT
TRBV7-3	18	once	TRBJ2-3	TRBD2	CASSKGTSGGKSTDTQYF	TGTGCCAGCAGCAAGGGGACTAGCGGGGGGAAAAGCACAGATACGCAGTATTTT
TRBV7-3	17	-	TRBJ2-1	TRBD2	CASSLFHSTSGSSEQFF	TGTGCCAGCAGCTTATTCCACTCGACTAGCGGGAGCAGTGAGCAGTTCTTC
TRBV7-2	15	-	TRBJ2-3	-	CASSLAALYTDTQYF	TGTGCCAGCAGCTTAGCGGCTCTGTACACAGATACGCAGTATTTT
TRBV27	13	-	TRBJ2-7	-	CASKGGGISEQYF	TGTGCCAGCAAGGGTGGAGGGATTTCCGAGCAGTACTTC
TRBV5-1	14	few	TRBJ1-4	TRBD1	CASSTNRGGEKLFF	TGCGCCAGCAGCACCAACAGGGGAGGTGAAAAACTGTTTTTT
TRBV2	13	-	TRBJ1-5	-	CASGGDLNQPQHF	TGTGCCAGCGGGGGGGACCTAAATCAGCCCCAGCATTTT